The text below deals with one T cell receptor beta chain. Only in-frame clones appear in the TCRdb table, and some are missing; sequencing was by immunoSEQ multiplex PCR. This table holds about 210,000 clones, roughly 85% found once. In germline, CDR1 is DFQATT, CDR2 SNEGSKA (reference sequence). The CDR3 length is 13 residues. V was trimmed by 3 bases and J by 0 bases, leaving 8 bases between them. The sample comes from a study of blood T cell repertoires in COVID-19. Followed longitudinally, the Seattle patients had been enrolled during active infection. The chain recombines TRBV20-1 with TRBJ1-2, with D unresolved. The material sequenced was peripheral blood. The sequence was collected from a woman aged 70-85 years with COVID-19, enrolled during active disease. CDR3 DNA: TGCAGTGCTAGTAGCTCCTCTAACTATGGCTACACCTTC. It translates to CSASSSSNYGYTF.